These 22 T cell receptor beta chains share one sample of origin, sequenced in a study of identical twins (dated by TCRdb to 2016 to 2018). The method behind the library was 5' RACE. For sequencing, an Illumina HiSeq 2000 was employed. TCRdb took the public reads, trimmed them with fastp at Q25, ran MiXCR for clone calling and kept in-frame beta chains. Each CDR3 protein gets just one entry, which takes the most common genes and DNA from the rows behind it. This sample holds around 230,000 distinct CDR3 sequences; 6% to 7% were observed only once. The ten largest make up more than 14% of the sample. This same sample was also part of a study on T cells expressing NK-cell markers.

The sequenced material came from CD8+ T cells sorted from blood. All receptors derive from a woman younger than 35 in good health.

This clonotype was seen more than once but under ten times. The genes are TRBV12-3 or TRBV12-4 and TRBJ2-1; 8 bases align to TRBD2. This CDR3 has 15 residues. Trimming at V came to 2 bases and at J to 8 bases, leaving 8 bases not matched to a gene. The CDR3, as DNA: TGTGCCAGCAGTTTAACGGGAGGGCCGCTGGATGAGCAGTTCTTC. Translating it yields CASSLTGGPLDEQFF.

This chain uses TRBV9 with TRBJ2-5, with unresolved D. This CDR3 is 15 amino acids long. V was cut by 0 bases and J by 0 bases, with 9 bases left in between. CDR1 and CDR2 (germline): SGDLS, YYNGEE. The CDR3, as DNA: TGTGCCAGCAGCGTAGGGGGATCGTACCAAGAGACCCAGTACTTC. Translation: CASSVGGSYQETQYF.

Points on this clonotype: The junction departs from the called germline gene at one end, perhaps through a read error. The chain has TRBV4-1 and TRBJ2-2, with TRBD2 as a possible D gene (6 bases). The CDR3 is made up of 13 amino acids. Germline V gene data show CDR1 as MGHRA and CDR2 as YSYEKL. The CDR3 region is CAMGFGGPGELFF. In DNA, the CDR3 is TGTGCCATGGGCTTCGGGGGACCCGGGGAGCTGTTTTTT.

This clonotype was picked up many times. The V and J genes are TRBV10-2 and TRBJ2-1; D may be TRBD2 (6 bases). The length of the CDR3 is 16 residues. Germline loops: CDR1 WSHSY, CDR2 SAAADI. V shed 0 bases and J shed 4 bases, with 13 bases lying between them. The CDR3 DNA follows: TGCGCCAGCAGTGAGTCCGATAGCGGAGAGTACAATGAGCAGTTCTTC. Protein: CASSESDSGEYNEQFF.

In this sample, this clonotype turned up a few times. This chain connects TRBV5-5 to TRBJ2-3; TRBD1 aligns across 11 bases. The length of the CDR3 is 17 residues. V lost 4 bases, J lost 1 base, and 8 bases stayed unmatched. Germline values: CDR1 SGHKS, CDR2 YYEKEE (reference sequence). The CDR3 DNA follows: TGTGCCAGCAGCCCAACTCGGGGACAGGGGGGCACAGATACGCAGTATTTT. It specifies CASSPTRGQGGTDTQYF.

The rearrangement links TRBV19 to TRBJ1-1; D gene ambiguous. The V end lost 8 bases, the J end lost 6 bases, and 16 bases lay between the germline ends. CDR3 length: 13 amino acids. Germline V gives CDR1 LNHDA, CDR2 SQIVND (reference sequence). This CDR3 reads CASRRGLSAEAFF. In DNA form, the CDR3 reads TGTGCCAGTCGGCGGGGTCTGTCTGCTGAAGCTTTCTTT.

This clonotype was found many times. The CDR3 is CASSFGQGSYEQYF. The DNA for the CDR3 is TGTGCCAGCAGCTTCGGGCAGGGGTCCTACGAGCAGTACTTC. The rearrangement uses TRBV5-6 and TRBJ2-7; D is possibly TRBD1 (6 bases). This CDR3 contains 14 residues. V was pared by 2 bases and J by 1 base, with 10 bases between. The germline V gene encodes CDR1 SGHDT and CDR2 YYEEEE.

V and J are TRBV11-2 and TRBJ2-3; 9 nucleotides line up with TRBD2. Germline assignment: CDR1 SGHAT and CDR2 FQNNGV. The CDR3 runs 16 residues. J gave up 2 bases and V 5 bases, and 8 bases lay outside the gene matches. CDR3 sequence reads: CASSMTSGTLTDTQYF. The CDR3 DNA sequence: TGTGCCAGCAGCATGACTAGCGGTACCCTCACAGATACGCAGTATTTT.

This clonotype was counted ten times or more. V usage is TRBV5-1 and J usage is TRBJ2-3, with 7 bases lining up with TRBD1. J was trimmed by 5 bases and V by 6 bases; bases with no gene match: 15. CDR3 length: 16 residues. The V gene's germline CDR1 is SGHRS and CDR2 YFSETQ. The CDR3 DNA sequence: TGCGCCAGCACGTACCTCCACAGGGGCGTCGAAGATACGCAGTATTTT. This gives the protein CASTYLHRGVEDTQYF.

The table lists this clonotype with many counts. This rearrangement joins TRBV7-9 to TRBJ2-1; the D is unclear. Trimming took 5 bases from V and 8 from J, leaving 19 bases between them. Germline CDR1 reads SEHNR; CDR2 reads FQNEAQ (reference sequence). This CDR3 comprises 15 residues. The CDR3 DNA follows: TGTGCCAGCAGCCCGAACGTTAAACGGGTCCATGAGCAGTTCTTC. Its protein is CASSPNVKRVHEQFF.

This clonotype was observed many times. The rearrangement joins TRBV9 to TRBJ2-6, with 9 nucleotides matching TRBD1. J lost 0 bases, V lost 2 bases, and 9 bases had no gene match. Germline CDR1 SGDLS, CDR2 YYNGEE. CDR3 size: 19 residues. CDR3 sequence: CASSVGSGTGSSGANVLTF. The CDR3 nucleotides read TGTGCCAGCAGCGTGGGGTCCGGGACAGGGTCCTCTGGGGCCAACGTCCTGACTTTC.

The sample holds a few counts of this clonotype. The V call is TRBV4-3, the J call TRBJ2-2, with a weak D call TRBD2 (6 bases). The V gene lost 4 bases and the J gene lost 7 bases, with 7 bases spanning the gap. Per germline, CDR1 LGHNA and CDR2 YSLEER. The CDR3 runs 12 residues. CDR3 in amino acids: CASSPGVGELFF. The CDR3 DNA reads TGCGCCAGCAGCCCGGGGGTCGGGGAGCTGTTTTTT.

The rearrangement joins TRBV5-5 to TRBJ2-7; D unresolved. CDR1 and CDR2 (germline): SGHKS, YYEKEE (reference sequence). Trimming left V 2 bases short and J 12 bases short, with 15 bases between. The CDR3 contains 12 residues. CDR3 sequence (DNA): TGTGCCAGCAGCTTAGAGAGTCCTAGGATGTACTTC. It translates to CASSLESPRMYF.

This clonotype was observed a few times. This clone may be a read error of a much larger clone one base away. The chain employs TRBV29-1 and TRBJ2-3; possible D gene TRBD2, 6 bases. CDR1 is SQVTM and CDR2 is ANQGSEA in the germline V gene. V was clipped by 2 bases and J by 1 base, with 13 bases between them. The length of the CDR3 is 15 residues. Here the CDR3 reads CSVEIQEGGTDTQYF. The CDR3, as DNA: TGCAGCGTTGAAATCCAGGAGGGAGGCACAGATACGCAGTATTTT.

This clonotype was observed a handful of times. The genes are TRBV20-1 and TRBJ2-7; D possibly uses TRBD1 or TRBD2 (5 bases each). Trimming took off 5 bases at V and 6 bases at J, with 11 bases between the two ends. The CDR3 runs 11 residues. Germline V gene sequence: CDR1 DFQATT, CDR2 SNEGSKA (reference sequence). As DNA, the CDR3 is TGCAGTGCTCCACTGGGGACCGAGCAGTACTTC. Residues: CSAPLGTEQYF.

This clonotype was seen a handful of times. This rearrangement joins TRBV2 to TRBJ2-7; D call uncertain. V lost 7 bases to trimming and J lost 5 bases, with 12 bases between them. Germline lookup yields CDR1 SNHLY and CDR2 FYNNEI. The CDR3 runs to 12 residues. The DNA for the CDR3 is TGTGCCAGCACCTGGGGTAGGGACGAGCAGTACTTC. Amino acids: CASTWGRDEQYF.

The chain recombines TRBV7-9 with TRBJ2-1, with 8 bases lining up with TRBD2. Per the germline V gene, CDR1 is SEHNR and CDR2 is FQNEAQ (reference sequence). The J segment lost 5 bases and the V segment lost 5 bases, leaving 11 bases of the junction unmatched. This CDR3 contains 16 residues. The CDR3 DNA reads TGTGCCAGCAGCCCACGAAGCGGGAGCGTCGACAATGAGCAGTTCTTC. This translates into CASSPRSGSVDNEQFF.

J is TRBJ2-3 and V is TRBV11-2; a weak D match, TRBD2 (6 bases). This CDR3 has 16 residues. Deletions cut 5 bases from V and 2 bases from J, with 17 bases between. Germline CDR1 and CDR2: SGHAT and FQNNGV. CDR3 in DNA: TGTGCCAGCAGCGCCCTTGGGCGCGGGATCACAGATACGCAGTATTTT. Translation gives CASSALGRGITDTQYF.

V and J are TRBV19 and TRBJ2-6, with D uncertain. The CDR3 length is 17 residues. In germline, CDR1 is LNHDA, CDR2 SQIVND (reference sequence). Trimming took off 6 bases at V and 1 base at J, with 16 bases between the two ends. The CDR3 bases are TGTGCCAGTAGGTGGCAGGCCAGAAGTTCTGGGGCCAACGTCCTGACTTTC. This encodes CASRWQARSSGANVLTF.

CDR3 protein: CASSQGDVLQPPYEQYF. The CDR3 bases are TGTGCCAGCAGCCAAGGTGATGTTTTACAGCCCCCCTACGAGCAGTACTTC. The chain employs TRBV14 and TRBJ2-7; D is undetermined. Germline V lookup: CDR1 SGHDN, CDR2 FVKESK. V was pared by 1 base and J by 2 bases, with 18 bases between. This CDR3 has 17 residues.

The genes are TRBV5-5 and TRBJ2-3; D is perhaps TRBD1 (5 bases). V gave up 1 base and J gave up 4 bases, with 10 bases separating them. CDR3 length: 14 amino acids. The germline CDR1 and CDR2 sequences are SGHKS and YYEKEE (reference sequence). Written as DNA, the CDR3 is TGTGCCAGCAGCTTGAGGGGTTACCCAGATACGCAGTATTTT. Its protein is CASSLRGYPDTQYF.

The chain employs TRBV7-3 and TRBJ2-5; the match to TRBD1 covers 11 bases. The CDR3 has 15 amino acids. V dropped 4 bases and J dropped 4; count of bases not matched to a gene: 5. Looked up from germline, CDR1 is SGHTA and CDR2 is FQGTGA. The DNA for the CDR3 is TGTGCCAGCAGCTCTGGGACAGGGGGAGCAGAGACCCAGTACTTC. Translating it yields CASSSGTGGAETQYF.